One and the same sample provided the 25 T cell receptor beta chains below, sequenced in a study of T cells in Graves' hyperthyroidism and ophthalmopathy. It was RNA transcripts that yielded the amplified TCR beta CDR3 regions. Initially, a first-round RT-PCR of the TCR CDR3 employed the HTBI primer set. MiXCR was run by TCRdb on the multiplex PCR reads, yielding one entry per CDR3 protein. The table shows about 270,000 distinct CDR3 sequences, with roughly 22% occurring only once. Sequenced sample: blood. Every receptor here comes from a man aged 25 to 40 with Graves' ophthalmopathy.

This clonotype came up many times. In DNA form, the CDR3 reads TGTGCCAGCAGCTTAAGGGACAGGGACTACAATGAGCAGTTCTTC. This encodes CASSLRDRDYNEQFF. The chain is built from TRBV11-1 and TRBJ2-1; 9 nucleotides match TRBD1. With V trimmed by 2 bases and J by 3 bases, 2 bases remained unmatched. CDR1 is SGHAT, CDR2 FQDESV, per germline (reference sequence). CDR3 length: 15 amino acids.

This chain links TRBV25-1 with TRBJ2-3; TRBD1 might be the D (6 bases). Germline CDR1 MGHDK, CDR2 SYGVNS. The CDR3 runs 16 residues. V gave up 4 bases and J gave up 3 bases, with 17 bases separating them. DNA of the CDR3: TGTGCCAGCAGTGTATCACGACAGGCGAAAACAGATACGCAGTATTTT. Translating gives CASSVSRQAKTDTQYF.

This clonotype was seen many times. The genes are TRBV11-2 and TRBJ2-1; 13 bases map to TRBD2. CDR3 length equals 19 residues. Trimming took 5 bases from V and 6 from J; bases not matched to a gene: 16. Germline lookup yields CDR1 SGHAT and CDR2 FQNNGV. The CDR3 DNA sequence: TGTGCCAGCAGCACCCTAAGACTAGCGGGAGGTATGGTTGTCAATGAGCAGTTCTTC. This codes for CASSTLRLAGGMVVNEQFF.

At least ten counts were recorded for this clonotype. The chain is built from TRBV18 and TRBJ1-1, with a possible D match to TRBD1 (5 bases). V was trimmed by 8 bases and J by 3 bases, leaving 16 bases between them. CDR1 is KGHSH, CDR2 LQKENI, per germline. The CDR3 length is 14 residues. The CDR3 bases are TGTGCCAGCCGACCTGGGGCGGCGGACACTGAAGCTTTCTTT. Protein: CASRPGAADTEAFF.

This clonotype was detected only a few times. A much larger clone lies a single base off, so this may be a read error. This chain links TRBV12-3 or TRBV12-4 with TRBJ2-1; no clear D gene. CDR3 length: 13 amino acids. The ends were cut back, 2 bases at V and 11 bases at J, with 13 bases in the middle. CDR3 sequence (DNA): TGTGCCAGCAGTTTACCGTGGGGTGATAAGCAGTTCTTC. Residues: CASSLPWGDKQFF.

Details on this clonotype: This may be a read error, as it is one base from a much larger clone. The CDR3 carries no conserved terminal phenylalanine or tryptophan, so it likely arises from a read error. The J gene is TRBJ2-4, the V gene TRBV2, with 9 bases aligning to TRBD1. The CDR3 extends over 16 amino acids. The germline V gene encodes CDR1 SNHLY and CDR2 FYNNEI. The J segment lost 0 bases and the V segment lost 7 bases, leaving 7 bases of the junction unmatched. This chain's CDR3 is CASTSDRGLAKNIQYL. The CDR3 DNA reads TGTGCCAGCACCAGCGACAGGGGGTTAGCCAAAAACATTCAGTACCTC.

This sequence joins TRBV30 and TRBJ2-1; a weak D match, TRBD2 (6 bases). The V and J ends lost 4 bases and 9 bases respectively, with 22 bases between them. The germline CDR1 and CDR2 sequences are GTSNPN and SVGIG (reference sequence). CDR3 length: 15 residues. CDR3 loop: CAWNPDGLPTVEQFF. The CDR3 DNA sequence: TGTGCCTGGAACCCCGACGGACTACCTACCGTTGAGCAGTTCTTC.

The chain uses TRBV30 and TRBJ2-6; D may be TRBD1 or TRBD2 (5 bases each). Germline V lookup: CDR1 GTSNPN, CDR2 SVGIG (reference sequence). The CDR3 covers 15 residues. Between the trimmed V and J ends, which lost 8 bases and 1 base, there was a span of 15 bases. As DNA, the CDR3 is TGTGCCGGTAGGGGCACGGGGTCTGGGGCCAACGTCCTGACTTTC. Translated, it gives CAGRGTGSGANVLTF.

At least ten counts were recorded for this clonotype. The gene calls are TRBV4-1 and TRBJ2-2, with 7 bases aligning to TRBD1. This CDR3 spans 15 amino acids. V was clipped by 4 bases and J by 2 bases; unmatched bases: 4. Germline V lookup: CDR1 MGHRA, CDR2 YSYEKL. CDR3 sequence reads: CASSPRQGNTGELFF. The CDR3 region has the DNA TGCGCCAGCAGCCCTCGACAGGGAAACACCGGGGAGCTGTTTTTT.

This clonotype was seen at least ten times. The chain joins TRBV9 to TRBJ1-5; D perhaps matches TRBD1 (6 bases). The germline V gene has CDR1 SGDLS and CDR2 YYNGEE. V shed 6 bases and J shed 3 bases, with 16 bases lying between them. CDR3 length: 15 amino acids. The CDR3 coding sequence is TGTGCCAGCACCCGGACGGGGGCCTACAATCAGCCCCAGCATTTT. Translation gives CASTRTGAYNQPQHF.

There are a few counts of this clonotype. The V call is TRBV12-3 or TRBV12-4, the J call TRBJ2-2; a weak D match, TRBD1 (5 bases). CDR3 length: 14 amino acids. V lost 3 bases and J 5 bases, leaving 10 bases between the germline ends. The CDR3 reads CASSFRERTGELFF. CDR3 nucleotides: TGTGCCAGCAGTTTCAGGGAAAGGACCGGGGAGCTGTTTTTT.

This clonotype came up many times. The chain has TRBV20-1 and TRBJ2-7; 7 nucleotides match TRBD1. The junction had 9 bases not matched to a gene; V was cut back by 4 bases and J by 3 bases. The length of the CDR3 is 14 residues. Germline V gene lookup returns CDR1 DFQATT and CDR2 SNEGSKA (reference sequence). CDR3 region: CSAIRWDRLYEQYF. For the CDR3, the DNA is TGCAGTGCTATTAGATGGGACAGACTCTACGAGCAGTACTTC.

This chain connects TRBV15 to TRBJ2-1, with D unclear. This CDR3 is built from 14 residues. The germline V and J ends were trimmed by 0 bases and 6 bases, with 9 bases remaining between them. Germline values: CDR1 LNHNV, CDR2 YYDKDF (reference sequence). The CDR3 spells CATSRELDGNEQFF. CDR3 DNA: TGTGCCACCAGCAGAGAGCTAGACGGCAATGAGCAGTTCTTC.

The chain has TRBV19 and TRBJ1-1; a weak D match, TRBD1 (5 bases). This CDR3 has 15 residues. In germline, CDR1 is LNHDA, CDR2 SQIVND (reference sequence). The V end lost 7 bases, the J end lost 4 bases, and 19 bases lay between the germline ends. The chain's CDR3 is CASIPGPSSSTEAFF. The CDR3 DNA reads as TGTGCCAGTATCCCAGGGCCCTCGTCGAGCACTGAAGCTTTCTTT.

This clonotype was observed at least ten times. The V call is TRBV11-2, the J call TRBJ2-7; 13 bases line up with TRBD2. Germline V lookup: CDR1 SGHAT, CDR2 FQNNGV. This CDR3 has 15 residues. The V and J ends lost 4 bases and 6 bases, in that order; junction bases with no gene match: 6. In DNA form, the CDR3 reads TGTGCCAGCAGCTCAGGACTAGCGGGAGTTGGCGAGCAGTACTTC. Translated, it gives CASSSGLAGVGEQYF. Based on the CDR3 plus reference TRBV11-2 and TRBJ2-7, the full variable domain is EAGVAQSPRYKIIEKRQSVAFWCNPISGHATLYWYQQILGQGPKLLIQFQNNGVVDDSQLPKDRFSAERLKGVDSTLKIQPAKLEDSAVYLCASSSGLAGVGEQYFGPGTRLTVT.

This clonotype was recorded a few times. The gene calls are TRBV6-1 and TRBJ1-1; D is unresolved. Trimming removed 6 bases at V and 3 bases at J, with 11 bases between. The length of the CDR3 is 13 residues. Germline loops: CDR1 MNHNS, CDR2 SASEGT. The CDR3 coding sequence is TGTGCCAGCAGGAGGTTGGTGGACACTGAAGCTTTCTTT. It codes for CASRRLVDTEAFF.

At least ten counts were recorded for this clonotype. The genes are TRBV5-1 and TRBJ2-4; TRBD1 matches 11 bases. This CDR3 contains 17 residues. The J segment lost 6 bases and the V segment lost 3 bases, leaving 11 bases of the junction unmatched. Germline V gene sequence: CDR1 SGHRS, CDR2 YFSETQ. As DNA, the CDR3 is TGCGCCAGCAGCTCCGGACAGGGGGCGACGGGGAGAAACATTCAGTACTTC. Translated: CASSSGQGATGRNIQYF. The full variable domain, in which reference TRBV5-1 and TRBJ2-4 provide the parts outside the CDR3, is KAGVTQTPRYLIKTRGQQVTLSCSPISGHRSVSWYQQTPGQGLQFLFEYFSETQRNKGNFPGRFSGRQFSNSRSEMNVSTLELGDSALYLCASSSGQGATGRNIQYFGAGTRLSVL.

This clonotype came up many times. The gene calls are TRBV7-8 and TRBJ2-7; 7 nucleotides agree with TRBD1. This CDR3 comprises 14 residues. The ends lost 2 bases at V and 3 bases at J; junction bases unmatched: 4. CDR1 SGHVS and CDR2 FQNEAQ come from the germline V gene. The CDR3 DNA reads as TGTGCCAGCAGCTTAACACAGGGGATCTACGAGCAGTACTTC. Encoded protein: CASSLTQGIYEQYF.

V gene TRBV6-1 combines with J gene TRBJ2-1; 8 bases are a match to TRBD1. This CDR3 is built from 15 residues. The V gene end was trimmed by 3 bases and the J gene end by 3 bases; junction bases not matched to a gene: 4. CDR1 MNHNS and CDR2 SASEGT come from the germline V gene. The CDR3 loop is CASSEGQEGYNEQFF. For the CDR3, the DNA is TGTGCCAGCAGTGAGGGACAGGAAGGCTACAATGAGCAGTTCTTC.

The gene calls are TRBV7-2 and TRBJ2-3; either TRBD1 or TRBD2 may supply D (5 bases each). Germline-derived CDR1 and CDR2 are SGHTA and FQGNSA. The CDR3 spans 13 residues. Trimming stripped 5 bases from V and 10 bases from J, with 16 bases between. CDR3 DNA: TGTGCCAGCAGCCAAGGGGAGCGGCACTCGCAGTATTTT. It codes for CASSQGERHSQYF.

This clonotype showed up just a few times. This sequence joins TRBV5-5 and TRBJ1-2; possible D gene TRBD1, 6 bases. CDR3 length: 15 residues. Per the germline V gene, CDR1 is SGHKS and CDR2 is YYEKEE (reference sequence). V gave up 0 bases and J gave up 1 base, with 10 bases separating them. CDR3 coding DNA: TGTGCCAGCAGCTTGGGGGACACCCGTAACTATGGCTACACCTTC. Its translation: CASSLGDTRNYGYTF.

The sample holds many counts of this clonotype. The rearrangement joins TRBV12-3 or TRBV12-4 to TRBJ1-2; no definite D call. V lost 3 bases, J lost 0 bases, and 11 bases lay in between. The CDR3 covers 15 residues. The CDR3 DNA sequence: TGTGCCAGCAGTTTTTCAGGAGCCGCTAACTATGGCTACACCTTC. Translated: CASSFSGAANYGYTF.

The chain combines TRBV7-2 with TRBJ2-1, with D maybe TRBD2 (6 bases). Per germline, CDR1 SGHTA and CDR2 FQGNSA. V gave up 0 bases and J gave up 2 bases, with 17 bases separating them. The CDR3 extends over 18 amino acids. Here the CDR3 reads CASSLATGVGGTYNEQFF. The CDR3 DNA reads as TGTGCCAGCAGCTTAGCGACGGGGGTGGGGGGAACCTACAATGAGCAGTTCTTC.

This clonotype was observed a handful of times. The chain carries TRBV3-1 and TRBJ2-2; D unresolved. V was cut by 1 base and J by 6 bases, with 9 bases left in between. The CDR3 has 14 amino acids. From germline, CDR1 is LGHDT and CDR2 YNNKEL (reference sequence). Here the CDR3 reads CASSQALSSGELFF. The CDR3 bases are TGTGCCAGCAGCCAAGCGTTAAGTTCCGGGGAGCTGTTTTTT.

This chain connects TRBV27 to TRBJ2-6; D not resolved. The CDR3 loop spans 14 amino acids. The ends were cut back, 5 bases at V and 7 bases at J, with 12 bases in the middle. Germline CDR1 and CDR2: MNHEY and SMNVEV (reference sequence). This CDR3 reads CASSPLVGANVLTF. For the CDR3, the DNA is TGTGCCAGCAGTCCACTGGTTGGCGCCAACGTCCTGACTTTC.